These 28 T cell receptor beta chains were sequenced from one sample in a study of a mutant IDH1 vaccine in newly diagnosed glioma. Time point reported: week 11, during vaccination. Each dose delivered 300 ug of mutant IDH1 20-mer peptide subcutaneously with imiquimod. Clones were sequenced by immunoSEQ multiplex PCR, and TCRdb holds only the in-frame ones, with some missing. The sample shows 110,000 or so clones, approximately 87% of them seen only once. These receptors lack a known antigen. Sequencing used PBMCs, obtained from a glioma patient whose treatment included an IDH1 peptide vaccine. The receptors here all came from a woman aged 50 to 60 with glioma.

The CDR3: CASSRRYRAYEQYF. The CDR3 nucleotides are TGTGCCAGCAGTCGGCGCTATCGGGCCTACGAGCAGTACTTC. The chain employs TRBV27 and TRBJ2-7; D not certain. The CDR3 spans 14 residues. The V end lost 5 bases, the J end lost 2 bases, and 13 bases lay between the germline ends. In germline, CDR1 is MNHEY, CDR2 SMNVEV (reference sequence).

The chain uses TRBV27 and TRBJ2-5; 7 bases fit TRBD2. The junction had 18 bases not matched to a gene; V was cut back by 6 bases and J by 11 bases. CDR3 size: 15 residues. Germline lookup yields CDR1 MNHEY and CDR2 SMNVEV (reference sequence). The CDR3 bases are TGTGCCAGCAGGGGGGTCGGGGCGGGAGATAGAGAGCAGTACTTC. It codes for CASRGVGAGDREQYF.

A single count supports this clone. The chain couples TRBV2 to TRBJ2-7; 7 bases map to TRBD1. J was trimmed by 2 bases and V by 5 bases; bases with no gene match: 6. Germline V gene lookup returns CDR1 SNHLY and CDR2 FYNNEI. The CDR3 extends over 14 amino acids. The CDR3 DNA is TGTGCCAGCAGTCTCCGACAGGGCACCTACGAGCAGTACTTC. Amino acids: CASSLRQGTYEQYF.

The chain is built from TRBV5-1 and TRBJ2-3, with D perhaps matching TRBD1 (6 bases). Trimming left V 5 bases short and J 0 bases short, with 28 bases between. The CDR3 length is 20 residues. The germline V gene encodes CDR1 SGHRS and CDR2 YFSETQ. This chain's CDR3 is CASREEPDRRSPISTDTQYF. The CDR3, as DNA: TGCGCCAGCAGGGAGGAACCGGACAGAAGGTCCCCCATTAGCACAGATACGCAGTATTTT.

This chain uses TRBV9 with TRBJ2-1; D is ambiguous. The CDR3 is made up of 16 amino acids. Looked up from germline, CDR1 is SGDLS and CDR2 is YYNGEE. The germline V and J ends were trimmed by 2 bases and 7 bases, with 19 bases remaining between them. The CDR3 coding sequence is TGTGCCAGCAGCGTGGTAGGGCGCGGTGTGGGTAATGAGCAGTTCTTC. Its translation: CASSVVGRGVGNEQFF.

V gene TRBV28 combines with J gene TRBJ2-5; 8 positions match TRBD1. CDR1 MDHEN and CDR2 SYDVKM come from the germline V gene. This CDR3 is built from 15 residues. The V segment lost 6 bases and the J segment 1 base; nucleotides outside the gene matches: 7. DNA for the CDR3: TGTGCCAGCAGCCGCCCCGGACAGGGCCAAGAGACCCAGTACTTC. Amino acids: CASSRPGQGQETQYF.

The rearrangement uses TRBV7-9 and TRBJ2-5; 13 nucleotides line up with TRBD2. The V gene's germline CDR1 is SEHNR and CDR2 FQNEAQ (reference sequence). This CDR3 is 17 amino acids long. V gave up 6 bases and J gave up 0 bases; unmatched junction bases: 7. CDR3 loop: CASRRGLAGADQETQYF. The CDR3 DNA sequence: TGTGCCAGCAGACGTGGACTAGCGGGAGCAGACCAAGAGACCCAGTACTTC.

This clone occurred once. The chain has TRBV30 and TRBJ2-7; D remains unclear. Trimming removed 0 bases from V and 7 bases from J, with 10 bases in between. Germline assignment: CDR1 GTSNPN and CDR2 SVGIG (reference sequence). The CDR3 has 12 amino acids. The CDR3 loop reads CAWSVESLEQYF. As DNA, the CDR3 is TGTGCCTGGAGTGTAGAGAGCCTAGAGCAGTACTTC. Drawing the rest from reference TRBV30 and TRBJ2-7, the complete variable domain is SQTIHQWPATLVQPVGSPLSLECTVEGTSNPNLYWYRQAAGRGLQLLFYSVGIGQISSEVPQNLSASRPQDRQFILSSKKLLLSDSGFYLCAWSVESLEQYFGPGTRLTVT.

The genes are TRBV5-1 and TRBJ2-2; D might be TRBD2 (6 bases). CDR1 is SGHRS, CDR2 YFSETQ, per germline. Between the trimmed V and J ends, which lost 1 base and 5 bases, there was a span of 15 bases. CDR3 length: 16 amino acids. CDR3 DNA: TGCGCCAGCAGCTTGCGGGAGAGTTCGTCGACCGGGGAGCTGTTTTTT. The encoded protein is CASSLRESSSTGELFF.

The chain carries TRBV6-1 and TRBJ2-5; D may be TRBD1 or TRBD2 (5 bases each). The tail of the sequence fits TRBJ2-7 better, so the J call may be wrong. The germline CDR1 and CDR2 sequences are MNHNS and SASEGT. The CDR3 is 13 residues long. In DNA form, the CDR3 reads TGTGCCAGCACACGGGACGGTACCTACGAGCAGTACTTC. Translating it yields CASTRDGTYEQYF.

The DNA of the CDR3 is TGCGCCAGCAGCCGCGGACTAGCGGATCACAATGAGCAGTTCTTC. Residues: CASSRGLADHNEQFF. This chain joins TRBV4-1 and TRBJ2-1; 10 bases agree with TRBD2. V was clipped by 4 bases and J by 5 bases; unmatched bases: 5. The V gene's germline CDR1 is MGHRA and CDR2 YSYEKL. The length of the CDR3 is 15 residues.

CDR3 DNA sequence: TGTGCCAGCAGCTCCGGACTAGGGGTGGGGGATACGCAGTATTTT. This gives the protein CASSSGLGVGDTQYF. The rearrangement links TRBV5-8 to TRBJ2-3; 7 bases are shared with TRBD2. In germline, CDR1 is SGHTS, CDR2 YDEGEE. The CDR3 covers 15 residues. V lost 3 bases, J lost 6 bases, and 10 bases stayed unmatched.

The chain carries TRBV27 and TRBJ2-7; tentative D call: TRBD1 (5 bases). The CDR3 has 14 amino acids. Germline V lookup: CDR1 MNHEY, CDR2 SMNVEV (reference sequence). V was trimmed by 0 bases and J by 2 bases, leaving 8 bases between them. The CDR3 spells CASSLSAGTYEQYF. CDR3 DNA sequence: TGTGCCAGCAGTTTATCGGCAGGGACCTACGAGCAGTACTTC.

V gene TRBV5-5 combines with J gene TRBJ1-3; 7 bases fit TRBD1. Germline V gives CDR1 SGHKS, CDR2 YYEKEE (reference sequence). V lost 4 bases and J lost 2; bases outside the gene matches: 6. The CDR3 is 15 residues long. CDR3 nucleotide sequence: TGTGCCAGCAGCAAACTGACAGGGACTGGAAACACCATATATTTT. Translation gives CASSKLTGTGNTIYF.

V and J are TRBV10-3 and TRBJ1-3; no clear D. This CDR3 has 12 amino acids. Trimming took off 3 bases at V and 7 bases at J, with 7 bases between the two ends. Germline V gene data show CDR1 as ENHRY and CDR2 as SYGVKD. The CDR3 coding sequence is TGTGCCATCAGTGATGGGGTTAACACCATATATTTT. This gives the protein CAISDGVNTIYF.

The chain links TRBV7-6 to TRBJ2-5; D possibly uses TRBD1 or TRBD2 (5 bases each). With 4 bases removed from V and 7 bases from J, the gap between germline ends came to 13 bases. Per germline, CDR1 SGHVS and CDR2 FNYEAQ. This CDR3 comprises 13 residues. The CDR3 reads CASSSLGEGTQYF. For the CDR3, the DNA is TGTGCCAGCAGCTCTTTGGGGGAAGGGACCCAGTACTTC.

This chain uses TRBV28 with TRBJ1-1; D gene unclear. This CDR3 has 13 residues. The V gene lost 3 bases and the J gene lost 11 bases, with 16 bases spanning the gap. Germline lookup yields CDR1 MDHEN and CDR2 SYDVKM. The CDR3 DNA follows: TGTGCCAGCAGTTTGGTCGAGACGGTGTTGGCTTTCTTT. This encodes CASSLVETVLAFF.

This rearrangement joins TRBV2 to TRBJ2-1; a possible D gene is TRBD2 (5 bases). V lost 7 bases, J lost 4 bases, and 11 bases lay in between. The germline V gene encodes CDR1 SNHLY and CDR2 FYNNEI. The CDR3 has 13 amino acids. The CDR3 loop reads CASKAEGYNEQFF. CDR3 nucleotide sequence: TGTGCCAGCAAAGCTGAGGGATACAATGAGCAGTTCTTC.

The chain carries TRBV28 and TRBJ1-1; 7 bases map to TRBD1. Germline values: CDR1 MDHEN, CDR2 SYDVKM. This CDR3 comprises 17 residues. V dropped 6 bases and J dropped 2; count of bases not matched to a gene: 15. The DNA for the CDR3 is TGTGCCAGCAGGACCTTCAACTGGACAGGAGCTAACACTGAAGCTTTCTTT. This codes for CASRTFNWTGANTEAFF.

The V and J genes are TRBV11-2 and TRBJ1-6, with D possibly TRBD1 on 6 matching bases. V shed 5 bases and J shed 10 bases, with 9 bases lying between them. Germline V lookup: CDR1 SGHAT, CDR2 FQNNGV. The CDR3 has 12 amino acids. CDR3 in DNA: TGTGCCAGCAGCCGAGGGGGGTCACCCCTCCACTTT. Its protein is CASSRGGSPLHF. The whole variable domain, filled in from reference TRBV11-2 and TRBJ1-6, reads EAGVAQSPRYKIIEKRQSVAFWCNPISGHATLYWYQQILGQGPKLLIQFQNNGVVDDSQLPKDRFSAERLKGVDSTLKIQPAKLEDSAVYLCASSRGGSPLHFGNGTRLTVT.

This clone was seen just once. This chain connects TRBV5-1 to TRBJ2-2, with no clear D. Trimming stripped 0 bases from V and 0 bases from J, with 6 bases between. This CDR3 comprises 15 residues. Germline V gives CDR1 SGHRS, CDR2 YFSETQ. The CDR3 reads CASSLGTANTGELFF. In DNA form, the CDR3 reads TGCGCCAGCAGCTTGGGGACGGCGAACACCGGGGAGCTGTTTTTT.

The chain recombines TRBV19 with TRBJ2-3; D perhaps matches TRBD2 (5 bases). V was pared by 3 bases and J by 0 bases, with 13 bases between. The CDR3 is made up of 16 amino acids. From germline, CDR1 is LNHDA and CDR2 SQIVND (reference sequence). CDR3 in DNA: TGTGCCAGTAGTATGCGGGTCTCCTCTAGCACAGATACGCAGTATTTT. Encoded protein: CASSMRVSSSTDTQYF.

The rearrangement links TRBV10-3 to TRBJ2-7; 7 bases agree with TRBD2. The length of the CDR3 is 14 residues. Per the germline V gene, CDR1 is ENHRY and CDR2 is SYGVKD. V lost 3 bases to trimming and J lost 1 base; unmatched junction nucleotides: 3. The CDR3 spells CAISEPSGSYEQYF. The CDR3 coding sequence is TGTGCCATCAGTGAACCTAGCGGTTCCTACGAGCAGTACTTC.

The rearrangement links TRBV6-6 to TRBJ2-5; 7 bases are a match to TRBD2. The CDR3 loop spans 14 amino acids. V shed 7 bases and J 5 bases; nucleotides not matched to a gene: 10. CDR1 is MNHNY, CDR2 SVGAGI, per germline (reference sequence). CDR3 sequence (DNA): TGTGCCAGCAAGGGGTTGGTAGCGGGTGAGACCCAGTACTTC. The encoded protein is CASKGLVAGETQYF.

This sequence joins TRBV29-1 and TRBJ2-4, with 7 bases lining up with TRBD2. This CDR3 has 16 residues. The J segment lost 3 bases and the V segment lost 1 base, leaving 9 bases of the junction unmatched. Germline CDR1 SQVTM, CDR2 ANQGSEA. For the CDR3, the DNA is TGCAGCGTTGAAGTTGGCGCCGCGGGGGTCAAAAACATTCAGTACTTC. Its translation: CSVEVGAAGVKNIQYF.

The V call is TRBV28, the J call TRBJ2-7, with D unresolved. V lost 11 bases and J lost 0, with 14 bases in between. The germline CDR1 and CDR2 sequences are MDHEN and SYDVKM. The CDR3 is 13 amino acids. Written as DNA, the CDR3 is TGTGCCGCGACTGGCGGAAGCTCCTACGAGCAGTACTTC. Translated, it gives CAATGGSSYEQYF. Full variable domain (missing parts from reference TRBV28 and TRBJ2-7): DVKVTQSSRYLVKRTGEKVFLECVQDMDHENMFWYRQDPGLGLRLIYFSYDVKMKEKGDIPEGYSVSREKKERFSLILESASTNQTSMYLCAATGGSSYEQYFGPGTRLTVT.

V gene TRBV7-9 combines with J gene TRBJ1-6, with D perhaps TRBD1 (5 bases). Trimming left V 5 bases short and J 0 bases short, with 11 bases between. The germline V gene encodes CDR1 SEHNR and CDR2 FQNEAQ (reference sequence). CDR3 length: 16 amino acids. DNA of the CDR3: TGTGCCAGCAGCGGGGGGTTGAGCTCCTATAATTCACCCCTCCACTTT. It codes for CASSGGLSSYNSPLHF.

V and J are TRBV6-1 and TRBJ2-7, with D maybe TRBD1 (5 bases). Trimming took off 1 base at V and 0 bases at J, with 16 bases between the two ends. The CDR3 is made up of 17 amino acids. Germline V CDR1 and CDR2: MNHNS, SASEGT. CDR3 sequence: CASSEEGRSGFSYEQYF. CDR3 DNA sequence: TGTGCCAGCAGTGAAGAGGGGCGCTCAGGGTTCTCCTACGAGCAGTACTTC.